The 31 T cell receptor beta chains below all came from one sample that was sequenced in a study of vaccination and CD4 T cells after COVID-19 (dated 2022 in TCRdb). The library was produced with PCR. The instrument given in TCRdb is Illumina iSeq 100. TCR sequencing of DNA from cultured CD4+ T cells used the Oncomine TCR Beta short-read assay at the Johns Hopkins FTIC core. TCRdb trimmed public reads at Q25 via fastp, called clones via MiXCR and kept in-frame beta chains. Each CDR3 protein appears once, grouped with its most common genes and DNA. The sample table contains 9,500 to 15,000 distinct CDR3 sequences; only one count was recorded for just over 20% of them. Jointly, the top ten make up 13% of the sample. No antigen has been assigned to these receptors. The intended sense of this specimen's treatment or condition label: approximately nine-day PBMC culture with coronavirus spike peptide pools or control peptides (ViraFEST assay).

The sample was CD4+ T cells from blood, cultured in vitro, taken before SARS-CoV-2 vaccination. Receptors were obtained from a human donor who received a COVID-19 vaccine.

CDR3 in DNA: TGTGCCAGCAAAAACAGGGGGCGCACAGATACGCAGTATTTT. This encodes CASKNRGRTDTQYF. The genes are TRBV5-4 and TRBJ2-3, with TRBD1 matching 9 bases. The germline V gene has CDR1 SGHNT and CDR2 YYREEE (reference sequence). Trimming removed 6 bases from V and 1 base from J; junction bases left unmatched: 3. The CDR3 contains 14 residues.

The chain is built from TRBV5-1 and TRBJ2-1; weak D call: TRBD2 (5 bases). This CDR3 comprises 17 residues. Trimming left V 2 bases short and J 10 bases short, with 25 bases between. Germline V gene sequence: CDR1 SGHRS, CDR2 YFSETQ. CDR3 loop: CASSLNPRGSPGGEQFF. CDR3 in DNA: TGCGCCAGCAGCTTAAACCCCCGGGGTTCCCCCGGAGGAGAGCAGTTCTTC.

The genes are TRBV11-3 and TRBJ2-5; D not resolved. The CDR3 totals 11 residues. The V gene lost 3 bases and the J gene lost 1 base, with 0 bases spanning the gap. Germline V lookup: CDR1 SGHNT, CDR2 YENEEA. The CDR3 sequence is CASSFQETQYF. CDR3 nucleotide sequence: TGTGCCAGCAGCTTCCAAGAGACCCAGTACTTC.

This clonotype was counted between two and nine times. The rearrangement uses TRBV7-2 and TRBJ2-7; D remains unclear. Germline-derived CDR1 and CDR2 are SGHTA and FQGNSA. CDR3 length: 13 amino acids. V dropped 0 bases and J dropped 4 bases, with 7 bases sitting between them. For the CDR3, the DNA is TGTGCCAGCAGCTTAGCGAGGTCTTACGAGCAGTACTTC. It encodes CASSLARSYEQYF.

This clonotype was seen more than once but under ten times. This rearrangement joins TRBV24-1 to TRBJ2-5, with D uncertain. The length of the CDR3 is 13 residues. The germline V gene has CDR1 KGHDR and CDR2 SFDVKD. The ends were cut back, 7 bases at V and 2 bases at J, with 10 bases in the middle. The CDR3 region is CATSSTSQETQYF. CDR3 coding DNA: TGTGCCACCAGCTCGACATCGCAAGAGACCCAGTACTTC.

The chain couples TRBV7-6 to TRBJ1-3, with 11 bases aligning to TRBD1. The CDR3 spans 19 residues. Germline V CDR1 and CDR2: SGHVS, FNYEAQ. Germline trimming cut 1 base from V and 0 bases from J; bases unmatched to any gene: 8. CDR3: CASSLGPGTGGSSGNTIYF. The CDR3 nucleotides read TGTGCCAGCAGCTTAGGTCCGGGGACAGGGGGAAGCTCTGGAAACACCATATATTTT.

V usage is TRBV9 and J usage is TRBJ2-3, with D possibly TRBD2 on 6 matching bases. There are 15 residues in the CDR3. Trimming stripped 3 bases from V and 1 base from J, with 12 bases between. The V gene's germline CDR1 is SGDLS and CDR2 YYNGEE. CDR3 sequence reads: CASSAGLLGTDTQYF. The DNA for the CDR3 is TGTGCCAGCAGCGCGGGACTTCTGGGCACAGATACGCAGTATTTT.

The chain uses TRBV2 and TRBJ2-2, with D maybe TRBD1 (6 bases). From germline, CDR1 is SNHLY and CDR2 FYNNEI. V shed 4 bases and J shed 5 bases, with 14 bases lying between them. The CDR3 runs to 15 residues. CDR3: CASSAMGARTGELFF. The CDR3 region has the DNA TGTGCCAGCAGTGCTATGGGGGCGAGGACCGGGGAGCTGTTTTTT. The whole variable domain, remainder taken from reference TRBV2 and TRBJ2-2, is EPEVTQTPSHQVTQMGQEVILRCVPISNHLYFYWYRQILGQKVEFLVSFYNNEISEKSEIFDDQFSVERPDGSNFTLKIRSTKLEDSAMYFCASSAMGARTGELFFGEGSRLTVL.

The V and J genes are TRBV5-1 and TRBJ2-5; TRBD1 is a possible D gene (5 bases). V lost 2 bases and J 1 base, leaving 9 bases between the germline ends. This CDR3 has 14 residues. Germline CDR1 is SGHRS and CDR2 is YFSETQ. In nucleotides, the CDR3 is TGCGCCAGCAGCTTCGACAGTTCCCAAGAGACCCAGTACTTC. It translates to CASSFDSSQETQYF. The full variable domain, with the rest looked up from reference TRBV5-1 and TRBJ2-5, is KAGVTQTPRYLIKTRGQQVTLSCSPISGHRSVSWYQQTPGQGLQFLFEYFSETQRNKGNFPGRFSGRQFSNSRSEMNVSTLELGDSALYLCASSFDSSQETQYFGPGTRLLVL.

The gene calls are TRBV30 and TRBJ1-6, with D possibly matching TRBD1 (6 bases). Looked up from germline, CDR1 is GTSNPN and CDR2 is SVGIG (reference sequence). This CDR3 has 13 residues. Trimming stripped 0 bases from V and 10 bases from J, with 10 bases between. This chain's CDR3 is CAWSVGGRSPLHF. The CDR3 DNA is TGTGCCTGGAGTGTAGGGGGGAGGTCACCCCTCCACTTT.

V is TRBV19 and J is TRBJ2-4, with TRBD1 identical over 8 bases. The germline gives CDR1 LNHDA, CDR2 SQIVND (reference sequence). Trimming at V came to 9 bases and at J to 6 bases, leaving 7 bases not matched to a gene. The CDR3 is made up of 13 amino acids. The DNA for the CDR3 is TGTGCCAGCCACAACAGGGGGACAAACATTCAGTACTTC. This codes for CASHNRGTNIQYF.

V gene TRBV4-2 combines with J gene TRBJ2-5; D possibly corresponds to TRBD1 (6 bases). Per germline, CDR1 LGHNA and CDR2 YNFKEQ. This CDR3 is 15 amino acids long. V dropped 1 base and J dropped 2 bases, with 11 bases sitting between them. CDR3 nucleotide sequence: TGTGCCAGCAGCCAAGGAGGACAGCTGCAAGAGACCCAGTACTTC. Translated: CASSQGGQLQETQYF.

The genes are TRBV30 and TRBJ2-2; weak D call: TRBD2 (5 bases). Trimming took 1 base from V and 5 from J, leaving 8 bases between them. This CDR3 comprises 13 residues. Per germline, CDR1 GTSNPN and CDR2 SVGIG (reference sequence). The CDR3 sequence: CAWSESGTGELFF. CDR3 nucleotide sequence: TGTGCCTGGAGTGAATCGGGGACCGGGGAGCTGTTTTTT. Variable domain in full (rest from reference TRBV30 and TRBJ2-2): SQTIHQWPATLVQPVGSPLSLECTVEGTSNPNLYWYRQAAGRGLQLLFYSVGIGQISSEVPQNLSASRPQDRQFILSSKKLLLSDSGFYLCAWSESGTGELFFGEGSRLTVL.

The rearrangement links TRBV10-1 to TRBJ1-4; D is unresolved. The CDR3 extends over 18 amino acids. Trimming shortened V by 4 bases and J by 8 bases, and 26 bases separated the two germline ends. The germline CDR1 and CDR2 sequences are WNHNN and SYGVQD (reference sequence). CDR3 in DNA: TGCGCCAGCAGTGTTGGCAGACTCACGTCTAGAAATCGAGAAAAACTGTTTTTT. Translating gives CASSVGRLTSRNREKLFF.

This chain links TRBV4-1 with TRBJ2-6; 8 positions agree with TRBD2. Germline-derived CDR1 and CDR2 are MGHRA and YSYEKL. Trimming took 1 base from V and 2 from J; bases not matched to a gene: 7. This CDR3 contains 18 residues. The CDR3 DNA reads TGCGCCAGCAGCCAAGGGCGGGGGCGGGGGGCTGGGGCCAACGTCCTGACTTTC. Translation: CASSQGRGRGAGANVLTF.

The count of this clonotype is one. This rearrangement joins TRBV4-2 to TRBJ2-2; possible D gene TRBD2, 7 bases. The V and J ends lost 1 base and 4 bases respectively, with 13 bases between them. The CDR3 spans 16 residues. Germline values: CDR1 LGHNA, CDR2 YNFKEQ. This CDR3 is CASSQGEGGGTGELFF. The CDR3, as DNA: TGTGCCAGCAGCCAAGGCGAGGGGGGGGGCACCGGGGAGCTGTTTTTT.

The chain is built from TRBV27 and TRBJ1-5; no clear D. Germline-derived CDR1 and CDR2 are MNHEY and SMNVEV (reference sequence). With 5 bases removed from V and 0 bases from J, the gap between germline ends came to 11 bases. CDR3 length: 15 amino acids. The CDR3 reads CASSTGPHSNQPQHF. CDR3 DNA sequence: TGTGCCAGCAGTACCGGGCCCCATAGCAATCAGCCCCAGCATTTT.

This chain uses TRBV6-1 with TRBJ2-4; no reliable D call. Germline CDR1 MNHNS, CDR2 SASEGT. The CDR3 runs 15 residues. Trimming cost V 5 bases and J 7 bases, with 18 bases left between them. CDR3 protein: CASSRRDQSGNIQYF. DNA for the CDR3: TGTGCCAGCAGTAGACGCGACCAGAGTGGGAACATTCAGTACTTC.

The chain recombines TRBV10-3 with TRBJ2-1; D gene unclear. V lost 8 bases to trimming and J lost 4 bases, with 9 bases between them. CDR3 length: 12 amino acids. The V gene's germline CDR1 is ENHRY and CDR2 SYGVKD. The CDR3 DNA reads as TGTGCCATCGGAGCGTTGTACAATGAGCAGTTCTTC. This translates into CAIGALYNEQFF.

The chain has TRBV6-2 or TRBV6-3 and TRBJ2-2, with 12 bases aligning to TRBD2. The germline gives CDR1 MNHEY, CDR2 SVGEGT. CDR3 length: 16 residues. After removal of 5 bases from V and 5 bases from J, the junction contained 6 bases not matched to a gene. The CDR3 DNA sequence: TGTGCCAGCAGTGACCGCGGACTAGCGGGGACCGGGGAGCTGTTTTTT. Translation gives CASSDRGLAGTGELFF.

The chain employs TRBV7-9 and TRBJ2-1, with 10 positions matching TRBD2. CDR1 and CDR2 (germline): SEHNR, FQNEAQ (reference sequence). The CDR3 is made up of 16 amino acids. Trimming at V came to 3 bases and at J to 6 bases, leaving 8 bases not matched to a gene. The chain's CDR3 is CASSFSGGILGNEQFF. In DNA form, the CDR3 reads TGTGCCAGCAGCTTTAGCGGGGGGATTCTGGGCAATGAGCAGTTCTTC.

This chain joins TRBV15 and TRBJ1-1; D unclear. The CDR3 spans 14 residues. Germline V gene data show CDR1 as LNHNV and CDR2 as YYDKDF (reference sequence). The ends were cut back, 0 bases at V and 1 base at J, with 6 bases in the middle. DNA of the CDR3: TGTGCCACCAGCAGAGATCGAAGGAACACTGAAGCTTTCTTT. Protein product: CATSRDRRNTEAFF.

The chain couples TRBV29-1 to TRBJ1-1; D gene unclear. Germline CDR1 is SQVTM and CDR2 is ANQGSEA. The CDR3 is made up of 14 amino acids. Trimming stripped 3 bases from V and 1 base from J, with 12 bases between. The CDR3 reads CSVDGGLGNTEAFF. The CDR3 coding sequence is TGCAGCGTTGATGGAGGTTTGGGGAACACTGAAGCTTTCTTT.

The chain links TRBV11-3 to TRBJ2-1, with TRBD2 as a possible D gene (6 bases). The length of the CDR3 is 14 residues. Deletions cut 1 base from V and 7 bases from J, with 11 bases between. The germline V gene has CDR1 SGHNT and CDR2 YENEEA. The CDR3 loop is CASSLGLVWNEQFF. The CDR3 region has the DNA TGTGCCAGCAGCTTAGGACTAGTTTGGAATGAGCAGTTCTTC.

This clonotype has a single count. The CDR3 does not close with the conserved phenylalanine or tryptophan, likely indicating a read error. The chain employs TRBV10-3 and TRBJ1-2, with unresolved D. Between the trimmed V and J ends, which lost 8 bases and 2 bases, there was a span of 9 bases. The CDR3 contains 12 residues. In germline, CDR1 is ENHRY, CDR2 SYGVKD. The CDR3 nucleotides are TGTGCCATCGGCCAAACGAACTATGGCTACACCCTC. This codes for CAIGQTNYGYTL.

The chain combines TRBV6-1 with TRBJ1-2; D not resolved. This CDR3 has 11 residues. CDR1 and CDR2 (germline): MNHNS, SASEGT. Trimming removed 6 bases at V and 10 bases at J, with 12 bases between. This CDR3 reads CASSLQEAYTF. The CDR3 region has the DNA TGTGCCAGCAGCTTGCAGGAAGCCTACACCTTC.

The J gene is TRBJ1-5, the V gene TRBV20-1; the match to TRBD1 covers 8 bases. After removal of 0 bases from V and 0 bases from J, the junction contained 10 bases not matched to a gene. There are 18 residues in the CDR3. Germline CDR1 reads DFQATT; CDR2 reads SNEGSKA (reference sequence). The CDR3 DNA reads as TGCAGTGCTAGAGACCCCGGACAGGGAATCGATAGCAATCAGCCCCAGCATTTT. Its translation: CSARDPGQGIDSNQPQHF.

This clonotype is categorized as medium-sized. This chain links TRBV6-5 with TRBJ1-2; D is possibly TRBD1 (5 bases). The germline V and J ends were trimmed by 4 bases and 8 bases, with 17 bases remaining between them. The germline CDR1 and CDR2 sequences are MNHEY and SVGAGI. This CDR3 is 14 amino acids long. CDR3 in amino acids: CASSSQGPGKGYTF. CDR3 DNA sequence: TGTGCCAGCAGTTCCCAGGGTCCAGGGAAAGGCTACACCTTC.

This clonotype was picked up a small number of times. The V call is TRBV7-9, the J call TRBJ1-5; TRBD1 matches 9 bases. The germline gives CDR1 SEHNR, CDR2 FQNEAQ (reference sequence). The CDR3 length is 15 residues. J was trimmed by 5 bases and V by 5 bases; bases with no gene match: 7. The CDR3 spells CASSAETGGHQPQHF. CDR3 DNA: TGTGCCAGCAGCGCAGAGACAGGGGGACATCAGCCCCAGCATTTT.

The gene calls are TRBV6-1 and TRBJ2-3; D perhaps matches TRBD2 (7 bases). Germline CDR1 reads MNHNS; CDR2 reads SASEGT. The CDR3 is 15 residues long. Trimming took 8 bases from V and 2 from J, leaving 17 bases between them. Here the CDR3 reads CASGGASGSTDTQYF. Here the CDR3 DNA reads TGTGCCAGCGGGGGGGCGAGCGGCTCCACAGATACGCAGTATTTT.

The V call is TRBV7-8, the J call TRBJ1-6, with D tentatively TRBD1 (5 bases). The germline CDR1 and CDR2 sequences are SGHVS and FQNEAQ. The CDR3 is 18 residues long. V shed 7 bases and J shed 5 bases, with 24 bases lying between them. CDR3 DNA: TGTGCCAGCAACCTAAAGGCGGGGGGGTTTTGGGATAATTCACCCCTCCACTTT. Amino acids: CASNLKAGGFWDNSPLHF. Supplemented by reference TRBV7-8 and TRBJ1-6, the full variable domain reads GAGVSQSPRYKVAKRGQDVALRCDPISGHVSLFWYQQALGQGPEFLTYFQNEAQLDKSGLPSDRFFAERPEGSVSTLKIQRTQQEDSAVYLCASNLKAGGFWDNSPLHFGNGTRLTVT.